This T cell receptor beta chain was retrieved from a study of vaccination effects on CD4 cells after COVID-19. The CDR3 is 11 residues long. V lost 6 bases, J lost 5 bases, and 11 bases lay in between. Germline CDR1 is DFQATT and CDR2 is SNEGSKA (reference sequence). Antigen-specific CD4+ T cells were expanded with viral peptide pools in the ViraFEST assay before sequencing. Following an approximately eleven-day culture, CD4+ T cells were purified. Everyone in the study got two shots of either the BNT162b2 or mRNA-1273 vaccine. None of the vaccinated had previously contracted SARS-CoV-2, and their nucleocapsid antibodies tested negative. Every well housed some 1.8 million PBMC, which grew in culture alongside 8.5 to 10 IU/ml IL-2 and roughly 9.9 ug/ml peptides. Half the medium was swapped for IL-2 medium on days 3 and 7. Measured with immunoSEQ multiplex PCR; TCRdb has only the in-frame clones, and not every one. The sample records approximately 17,000 clones, approximately 70% being singletons.

This clone was seen more than once but under ten times. Its antigen is not known. V is TRBV20-1 and J is TRBJ2-7, with a tentative D call TRBD2 (6 bases). The source of this sequence is a human donor who received a COVID-19 vaccine. Sequencing was performed on CD4+ T cells from PBMCs cultured with SARS-CoV-2 spike peptides, taken after COVID-19 vaccination. CDR3 sequence (DNA): TGCAGTGCCCTTAGCGGTCACGAGCAGTACTTC. Residues: CSALSGHEQYF.